These 29 T cell receptor beta chains originate from one sample sequenced in a study of blood T cell repertoires in COVID-19. Generated by immunoSEQ multiplex PCR, the TCRdb table keeps only in-frame clones and is missing some. The sample has about 360,000 clones, approximately 89% seen once. The sequencing input was PBMCs or T cells enriched from blood (not recorded which). The receptors derive from a man younger than 40 who had recovered from COVID-19.

The sample holds one count of this clone. V and J are TRBV10-2 and TRBJ1-5, with 11 nucleotides matching TRBD1. The ends lost 4 bases at V and 4 bases at J; junction bases unmatched: 9. The CDR3 is made up of 17 amino acids. Per the germline V gene, CDR1 is WSHSY and CDR2 is SAAADI. The CDR3 reads CASSAIQDRGPNQPQHF. The CDR3 DNA sequence: TGCGCCAGCAGTGCCATTCAGGACAGGGGGCCAAATCAGCCCCAGCATTTT.

The chain recombines TRBV19 with TRBJ2-3; D not resolved. The germline V gene has CDR1 LNHDA and CDR2 SQIVND (reference sequence). The CDR3 is made up of 14 amino acids. The V end was cut by 8 bases, the J end by 10 bases, with 22 bases between. For the CDR3, the DNA is TGTGCCAGTTCTGCGCCTCCCTCGAAATCTTCGCAGTATTTT. Encoded protein: CASSAPPSKSSQYF.

This clone was detected only once. The chain is built from TRBV2 and TRBJ1-5, with D perhaps matching TRBD1 (5 bases). This CDR3 has 14 residues. Germline-derived CDR1 and CDR2 are SNHLY and FYNNEI. Trimming cost V 4 bases and J 4 bases, with 11 bases left between them. DNA for the CDR3: TGTGCCAGCAGTGCAGGGTTGGAGAATCAGCCCCAGCATTTT. Translating it yields CASSAGLENQPQHF.

This clone showed up just a few times. This sequence joins TRBV29-1 and TRBJ1-2, with 7 bases lining up with TRBD1. The V and J ends lost 8 bases and 7 bases, in that order; junction bases with no gene match: 13. CDR1 SQVTM and CDR2 ANQGSEA come from the germline V gene. The CDR3 is 13 amino acids. CDR3 bases: TGCAGCACTTTACCTTGGGACAGAAGTGGCTACACCTTC. It is translated as CSTLPWDRSGYTF. Full variable domain (rest looked up from reference TRBV29-1 and TRBJ1-2): SAVISQKPSRDICQRGTSLTIQCQVDSQVTMMFWYRQQPGQSLTLIATANQGSEATYESGFVIDKFPISRPNLTFSTLTVSNMSPEDSSIYLCSTLPWDRSGYTFGSGTRLTVV.

The J gene is TRBJ1-1, the V gene TRBV23-1; a possible D gene is TRBD1 (5 bases). TRBV23-1 is sorted into the ORF group, with uncertain function. The V end lost 1 base, the J end lost 3 bases, and 18 bases lay between the germline ends. CDR3 length: 17 amino acids. The CDR3: CASSQLGLYDFDTEAFF. CDR3 nucleotide sequence: TGCGCCAGCAGTCAATTGGGACTCTATGACTTCGACACTGAAGCTTTCTTT.

The gene calls are TRBV5-1 and TRBJ1-6; maybe TRBD1 (6 bases). This CDR3 has 15 amino acids. Looked up from germline, CDR1 is SGHRS and CDR2 is YFSETQ. V was trimmed by 7 bases and J by 0 bases, leaving 11 bases between them. Written as DNA, the CDR3 is TGCGCCAGCGCTCAGGGGAGCTCCTATAATTCACCCCTCCACTTT. Protein: CASAQGSSYNSPLHF.

The chain employs TRBV3-1 (or the pseudogene TRBV3-2) and TRBJ1-4; TRBD1 matches at 11 bases. J was trimmed by 7 bases and V by 4 bases; bases with no gene match: 8. Germline CDR1 LGHDT, CDR2 YNNKEL (reference sequence). The CDR3 consists of 16 residues. The CDR3 nucleotides read TGTGCCAGCAGCCTGGGACAGGGGGTTGCAAGTGAAAAACTGTTTTTT. It yields the protein CASSLGQGVASEKLFF.

The chain carries TRBV6-6 and TRBJ2-6; 9 bases match TRBD2. Per germline, CDR1 MNHNY and CDR2 SVGAGI (reference sequence). The CDR3 is 18 residues long. V was pared by 5 bases and J by 3 bases, with 11 bases of the junction left unmatched. The CDR3, as DNA: TGTGCCAGCAGTCCCTTAGCGGGGGCAGCGGGTGGGGCCAACGTCCTGACTTTC. Encoded protein: CASSPLAGAAGGANVLTF.

This chain connects TRBV14 to TRBJ2-5; possibly TRBD2 for D (6 bases). The CDR3 spans 15 residues. Germline V gene data show CDR1 as SGHDN and CDR2 as FVKESK. V was pared by 0 bases and J by 5 bases, with 13 bases between. CDR3 sequence: CASSQDWGVGETQYF. The CDR3 DNA follows: TGTGCCAGCAGCCAAGACTGGGGGGTAGGGGAGACCCAGTACTTC.

The chain uses TRBV6-5 and TRBJ2-3; 8 nucleotides agree with TRBD1. The CDR3 runs 13 residues. Germline V gene data show CDR1 as MNHEY and CDR2 as SVGAGI. The CDR3 DNA reads as TGTGCGTGTGGACAGGGCTACACAGATACGCAGTATTTT. Protein sequence: CACGQGYTDTQYF.

The chain recombines TRBV4-3 with TRBJ1-1; 9 positions match TRBD1. Losses at the gene ends were 1 base for V and 5 bases for J; bases not matched to a gene: 5. Germline CDR1 reads LGHNA; CDR2 reads YSLEER. This CDR3 comprises 15 residues. The CDR3 is CASSQGGTGRTEAFF. As DNA, the CDR3 is TGCGCCAGCAGCCAAGGGGGGACAGGGCGGACTGAAGCTTTCTTT.

This chain joins TRBV19 and TRBJ2-6, with 8 bases that match TRBD1. Trimming at V came to 7 bases and at J to 5 bases, leaving 7 bases not matched to a gene. The length of the CDR3 is 15 residues. Germline loops: CDR1 LNHDA, CDR2 SQIVND (reference sequence). This CDR3 reads CASNRGVLWANVLTF. The DNA for the CDR3 is TGTGCCAGTAACAGGGGGGTGCTCTGGGCCAACGTCCTGACTTTC.

V gene TRBV18 combines with J gene TRBJ1-6; maybe TRBD1 (5 bases). This CDR3 is built from 16 residues. The germline V gene encodes CDR1 KGHSH and CDR2 LQKENI. The ends were cut back, 3 bases at V and 7 bases at J, with 16 bases in the middle. CDR3 sequence: CASSPQGNRGNSPLHF. The CDR3 DNA reads TGTGCCAGCTCACCTCAGGGCAATCGTGGGAATTCACCCCTCCACTTT.

The chain joins TRBV2 to TRBJ2-1; D possibly corresponds to TRBD1 (6 bases). This CDR3 spans 15 amino acids. V dropped 3 bases and J dropped 0 bases, with 9 bases sitting between them. CDR1 is SNHLY, CDR2 FYNNEI, per germline. CDR3 protein: CASSDRGSSYNEQFF. The CDR3 coding sequence is TGTGCCAGCAGTGATAGGGGGAGCTCCTACAATGAGCAGTTCTTC. The entire variable domain, with the rest obtained from reference TRBV2 and TRBJ2-1, is as follows: EPEVTQTPSHQVTQMGQEVILRCVPISNHLYFYWYRQILGQKVEFLVSFYNNEISEKSEIFDDQFSVERPDGSNFTLKIRSTKLEDSAMYFCASSDRGSSYNEQFFGPGTRLTVL.

This chain connects TRBV11-2 to TRBJ2-5; D is possibly TRBD2 (7 bases). The CDR3 contains 14 residues. Trimming shortened V by 4 bases and J by 5 bases, and 14 bases separated the two germline ends. Germline-derived CDR1 and CDR2 are SGHAT and FQNNGV. CDR3 DNA: TGTGCCAGCAGCTACCCGGGGGGCGGGGAGACCCAGTACTTC. It yields the protein CASSYPGGGETQYF.

CDR3 sequence reads: CSVEEAEKNTGELFF. CDR3 in DNA: TGCAGCGTTGAAGAAGCGGAAAAGAACACCGGGGAGCTGTTTTTT. The chain combines TRBV29-1 with TRBJ2-2; tentative D call: TRBD2 (5 bases). Germline V lookup: CDR1 SQVTM, CDR2 ANQGSEA. The CDR3 loop spans 15 amino acids. The V end was cut by 0 bases, the J end by 1 base, with 9 bases between.

The chain has TRBV10-3 and TRBJ2-5; D unclear. Germline assignment: CDR1 ENHRY and CDR2 SYGVKD. CDR3 length equals 14 residues. With 2 bases removed from V and 3 bases from J, the gap between germline ends came to 10 bases. CDR3 region: CAISERRGEETQYF. CDR3 bases: TGTGCCATCAGTGAGCGGCGAGGAGAAGAGACCCAGTACTTC.

The chain recombines TRBV2 with TRBJ1-5, with a possible D match to TRBD1 (5 bases). The CDR3 totals 12 residues. V lost 6 bases to trimming and J lost 5 bases, with 8 bases between them. Germline values: CDR1 SNHLY, CDR2 FYNNEI. This chain's CDR3 is CASRSQDQPQHF. The CDR3 DNA reads TGTGCCAGCAGGTCACAGGATCAGCCCCAGCATTTT. The whole variable domain, filled in from reference TRBV2 and TRBJ1-5, reads EPEVTQTPSHQVTQMGQEVILRCVPISNHLYFYWYRQILGQKVEFLVSFYNNEISEKSEIFDDQFSVERPDGSNFTLKIRSTKLEDSAMYFCASRSQDQPQHFGDGTRLSIL.

V is TRBV5-1 and J is TRBJ2-2, with TRBD1 matching 8 bases. The CDR3 is made up of 14 amino acids. The V segment lost 4 bases and the J segment 7 bases; nucleotides outside the gene matches: 6. Germline values: CDR1 SGHRS, CDR2 YFSETQ. The CDR3 reads CASSIGQGGGELFF. The CDR3 DNA is TGCGCCAGCAGCATCGGACAGGGAGGCGGGGAGCTGTTTTTT.

The rearrangement uses TRBV25-1 and TRBJ1-4; D is possibly TRBD1 (5 bases). This CDR3 has 14 amino acids. CDR1 and CDR2 (germline): MGHDK, SYGVNS. V lost 4 bases, J lost 5 bases, and 11 bases lay in between. The CDR3: CASSGYRQNEKLFF. The CDR3 DNA is TGTGCCAGCAGTGGTTACAGACAGAATGAAAAACTGTTTTTT.

V gene TRBV7-8 combines with J gene TRBJ1-5, with TRBD1 matching 8 bases. J gave up 7 bases and V 0 bases, and 14 bases lay outside the gene matches. The CDR3 length is 18 residues. Germline lookup yields CDR1 SGHVS and CDR2 FQNEAQ. The DNA for the CDR3 is TGTGCCAGCAGCTTAGCAGGAGAGGGCAGGGGGCTCGGACAGCCCCAGCATTTT. Protein: CASSLAGEGRGLGQPQHF.

V usage is TRBV27 and J usage is TRBJ2-7; no clear D gene. This CDR3 is 13 amino acids long. Trimming took 2 bases from V and 3 from J, leaving 8 bases between them. Germline V lookup: CDR1 MNHEY, CDR2 SMNVEV (reference sequence). CDR3 in amino acids: CASSLGRIYEQYF. For the CDR3, the DNA is TGTGCCAGCAGTTTAGGCAGGATCTACGAGCAGTACTTC.

The V and J genes are TRBV2 and TRBJ1-2; TRBD1 agrees at 7 bases. The germline V gene has CDR1 SNHLY and CDR2 FYNNEI. Trimming at V came to 6 bases and at J to 4 bases, leaving 11 bases not matched to a gene. The CDR3 runs 15 residues. CDR3 nucleotides: TGTGCCAGCAGCGACCTGGCACAGGGGATCTATGGCTACACCTTC. Its translation is CASSDLAQGIYGYTF.

The chain carries TRBV7-9 and TRBJ1-2; 9 bases are a match to TRBD1. V was pared by 5 bases and J by 5 bases, with 3 bases of the junction left unmatched. This CDR3 comprises 13 residues. Germline CDR1 and CDR2: SEHNR and FQNEAQ (reference sequence). The CDR3 DNA sequence: TGTGCCAGCAGCCGCGGACAGGGGTATGGCTACACCTTC. Translated: CASSRGQGYGYTF.

This sequence joins TRBV19 and TRBJ2-7; TRBD1 agrees at 7 bases. The CDR3 is 13 residues long. With V trimmed by 5 bases and J by 2 bases, 3 bases remained unmatched. Germline assignment: CDR1 LNHDA and CDR2 SQIVND (reference sequence). CDR3 DNA: TGTGCCAGTAGTTCGACAGGGACCTACGAGCAGTACTTC. It specifies CASSSTGTYEQYF.

This clone was picked up one time. The chain uses TRBV2 and TRBJ1-1; no definite D call. There are 11 residues in the CDR3. The V gene's germline CDR1 is SNHLY and CDR2 FYNNEI. V lost 9 bases, J lost 5 bases, and 10 bases lay in between. The CDR3 sequence is CASSTRTEAFF. CDR3 coding DNA: TGTGCCAGTTCAACGAGGACTGAAGCTTTCTTT.

The chain is built from TRBV14 and TRBJ1-1; 11 bases are shared with TRBD1. The CDR3 is 15 residues long. V was pared by 1 base and J by 5 bases, with 3 bases of the junction left unmatched. The germline CDR1 and CDR2 sequences are SGHDN and FVKESK. The CDR3 here is CASSQVRDRGTEAFF. CDR3 coding DNA: TGTGCCAGCAGCCAAGTTAGGGACAGGGGGACTGAAGCTTTCTTT.

The table lists this clone with a few counts. The J gene is TRBJ2-7, the V gene TRBV29-1; 9 nucleotides line up with TRBD1. This CDR3 region has 13 residues. Trimming took 3 bases from V and 0 from J; bases not matched to a gene: 0. Germline V gene data show CDR1 as SQVTM and CDR2 as ANQGSEA. CDR3 in amino acids: CSVETGGSYEQYF. The CDR3, as DNA: TGCAGCGTTGAGACAGGGGGCTCCTACGAGCAGTACTTC.

This clone was detected a few times. This sequence joins TRBV19 and TRBJ1-4, with TRBD1 as a possible D gene (6 bases). Germline values: CDR1 LNHDA, CDR2 SQIVND (reference sequence). V was clipped by 4 bases and J by 7 bases, with 10 bases between them. This CDR3 is built from 13 residues. CDR3 region: CASSTGQTEKLFF. The CDR3 DNA sequence: TGTGCCAGTAGTACGGGACAAACTGAAAAACTGTTTTTT.